This T cell receptor (beta chain) was identified in a study of shared clonotypes between healthy human individuals. Study as a whole: A couple of women and a few men aged 18 to 49 served as donors.

The table lists this clone with a count of one. Its matching antigen is unknown. Overall study results and limits: Generation of non-shared clonotypes was less probable than generation of clonotypes shared by all four donors.

The protocol was immunoSEQ multiplex PCR, while the TCRdb copy is restricted to in-frame clones and leaves out a portion. Here the sample spans roughly 2.2 million clones, 85% to 95% being singletons. The CDR3 runs to 16 residues. J gave up 2 bases and V 1 base, and 3 bases lay outside the gene matches. Germline V gene lookup returns CDR1 LNHNV and CDR2 YYDKDF (reference sequence). This sequence joins TRBV15 and TRBJ2-5; 11 positions match TRBD2. The TCR sequence derives from a man aged 18 to 30 in good health. Some clones in this sample may be carry-over from other donors' samples. What was sequenced was naive CD4+ T cells from PBMCs. Subset noted: CD45RA+ positively selected. The CDR3 loop is CATSRASGRWQETQYF. The CDR3 coding sequence is TGTGCCACCAGCAGAGCTAGCGGGAGGTGGCAAGAGACCCAGTACTTC.